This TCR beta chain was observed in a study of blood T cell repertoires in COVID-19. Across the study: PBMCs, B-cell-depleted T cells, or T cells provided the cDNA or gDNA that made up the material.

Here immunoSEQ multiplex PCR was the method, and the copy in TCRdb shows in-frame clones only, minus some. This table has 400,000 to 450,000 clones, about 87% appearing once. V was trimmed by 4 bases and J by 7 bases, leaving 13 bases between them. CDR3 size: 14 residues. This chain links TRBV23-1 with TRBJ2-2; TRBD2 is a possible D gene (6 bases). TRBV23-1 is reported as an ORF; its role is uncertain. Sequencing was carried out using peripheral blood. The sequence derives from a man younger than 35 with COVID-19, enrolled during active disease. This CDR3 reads CASSPSAGIGELFF. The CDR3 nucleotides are TGCGCCAGCAGTCCGTCCGCGGGGATCGGGGAGCTGTTTTTT.